Below, 24 T cell receptor beta chains from the same sample are listed, as sequenced in a study of T cells in Graves' hyperthyroidism and ophthalmopathy. There were TCR beta CDR3 regions amplified from RNA transcripts. The TCR CDR3 first-round RT-PCR relied on the HTBI primer set. Using its own MiXCR run on the multiplex PCR reads, TCRdb lists one record per CDR3 protein. The table has about 740,000 distinct CDR3 sequences, 14% seen once. Sequencing used blood. The receptors here all came from a woman aged 18-29 years with Graves' hyperthyroidism.

The chain joins TRBV28 to TRBJ1-5; D gene unclear. The germline CDR1 and CDR2 sequences are MDHEN and SYDVKM. V shed 7 bases and J shed 5 bases, with 15 bases lying between them. The length of the CDR3 is 14 residues. The DNA of the CDR3 is TGTGCCAGCACTGTGACCGTGGAGTATCAGCCCCAGCATTTT. Its protein product is CASTVTVEYQPQHF.

V usage is TRBV20-1 and J usage is TRBJ1-2; D is possibly TRBD1 (6 bases). Germline-derived CDR1 and CDR2 are DFQATT and SNEGSKA (reference sequence). The length of the CDR3 is 14 residues. The V gene lost 3 bases and the J gene lost 5 bases, with 16 bases spanning the gap. The CDR3 bases are TGCAGTGCTAGCCGGATGGGGGGCGGGTATGGCTACACCTTC. Translating it yields CSASRMGGGYGYTF.

The genes are TRBV29-1 and TRBJ2-7; 9 nucleotides align to TRBD2. Trimming at V came to 6 bases and at J to 8 bases, leaving 5 bases not matched to a gene. Germline-derived CDR1 and CDR2 are SQVTM and ANQGSEA. The CDR3 is 11 residues long. CDR3 residues: CSVLTSGKQYF. CDR3 DNA: TGCAGCGTCCTGACTAGCGGTAAGCAGTACTTC.

The chain combines TRBV6-5 with TRBJ1-3; D perhaps matches TRBD1 (6 bases). Trimming stripped 2 bases from V and 0 bases from J, with 20 bases between. The CDR3 covers 19 residues. Germline V gives CDR1 MNHEY, CDR2 SVGAGI. The CDR3 DNA is TGTGCCAGCAGTTACCAGGGGTATGCGGGTGGAAGCTCTGGAAACACCATATATTTT. Residues: CASSYQGYAGGSSGNTIYF.

This clonotype was counted ten times or more. The J gene is TRBJ2-1, the V gene TRBV20-1; 12 bases are a match to TRBD2. The germline V gene encodes CDR1 DFQATT and CDR2 SNEGSKA (reference sequence). The V gene end was trimmed by 3 bases and the J gene end by 0 bases; junction bases not matched to a gene: 6. The CDR3 sequence is 17 residues long. As DNA, the CDR3 is TGCAGTGCTAGGCTCACTAGCGGGAGGACCTCCTACAATGAGCAGTTCTTC. Its translation is CSARLTSGRTSYNEQFF.

The chain carries TRBV13 and TRBJ2-2; D uncertain. Germline values: CDR1 PRHDT, CDR2 FYEKMQ (reference sequence). Trimming shortened V by 6 bases and J by 8 bases, and 13 bases separated the two germline ends. The CDR3 runs to 13 residues. CDR3 in DNA: TGTGCCAGCAGTGCCCTTGTACGGGGGGAGCTGTTTTTT. This translates into CASSALVRGELFF. Full variable domain (remainder filled in from reference TRBV13 and TRBJ2-2): AAGVIQSPRHLIKEKRETATLKCYPIPRHDTVYWYQQGPGQDPQFLISFYEKMQSDKGSIPDRFSAQQFSDYHSELNMSSLELGDSALYFCASSALVRGELFFGEGSRLTVL.

The chain has TRBV12-3 or TRBV12-4 and TRBJ2-7; 11 nucleotides match TRBD2. V shed 3 bases, J shed 7 bases, and the junction held 11 bases outside the gene matches. The CDR3 is 16 residues long. CDR3 bases: TGTGCCAGCAGTTTCCGTACTAGCGGGAGTGGCAATGAGCAGTACTTC. This translates into CASSFRTSGSGNEQYF.

The chain joins TRBV6-1 to TRBJ1-1; TRBD1 matches at 8 bases. The ends lost 0 bases at V and 5 bases at J; junction bases unmatched: 8. There are 16 residues in the CDR3. The germline V gene encodes CDR1 MNHNS and CDR2 SASEGT. This chain's CDR3 is CASSEASGQEGTEAFF. CDR3 nucleotides: TGTGCCAGCAGTGAAGCTTCGGGACAGGAGGGGACTGAAGCTTTCTTT.

This clonotype was counted at least ten times. The chain employs TRBV7-9 and TRBJ2-1, with D possibly called TRBD1 or TRBD2 (6 bases each). The CDR3 has 15 amino acids. Trimming took 4 bases from V and 5 from J, leaving 15 bases between them. The germline V gene encodes CDR1 SEHNR and CDR2 FQNEAQ (reference sequence). CDR3 loop: CASSWGASDHNEQFF. The CDR3 DNA is TGTGCCAGCAGCTGGGGGGCTAGCGACCACAATGAGCAGTTCTTC.

This clonotype has ten or more counts. The chain recombines TRBV15 with TRBJ2-2, with 9 bases fitting TRBD1. This CDR3 is 15 amino acids long. CDR1 is LNHNV, CDR2 YYDKDF, per germline (reference sequence). Germline trimming cut 8 bases from V and 2 bases from J; bases unmatched to any gene: 6. CDR3 protein: CATGRDRANTGELFF. The CDR3 region has the DNA TGTGCCACCGGCCGGGACAGGGCTAACACCGGGGAGCTGTTTTTT.

The chain joins TRBV5-6 to TRBJ2-3, with TRBD2 identical over 8 bases. The CDR3 totals 15 residues. The junction had 6 bases not matched to a gene; V was cut back by 2 bases and J by 4 bases. Germline CDR1 SGHDT, CDR2 YYEEEE. The CDR3 loop is CASSFPAGGPDTQYF. In DNA, the CDR3 is TGTGCCAGCAGCTTCCCCGCGGGAGGTCCAGATACGCAGTATTTT.

The chain has TRBV2 and TRBJ1-2, with a tentative D call TRBD1 (5 bases). This CDR3 comprises 17 residues. In germline, CDR1 is SNHLY, CDR2 FYNNEI. The germline V and J ends were trimmed by 8 bases and 4 bases, with 26 bases remaining between them. The CDR3 loop is CASHPGGLHLRTYGYTF. The CDR3 DNA reads as TGTGCCAGCCACCCCGGGGGTTTGCACCTTAGGACCTATGGCTACACCTTC.

At least ten counts were recorded for this clonotype. This chain uses TRBV12-3 or TRBV12-4 with TRBJ2-7, with D unclear. The CDR3 has 12 amino acids. The V and J ends lost 0 bases and 8 bases respectively, with 8 bases between them. The CDR3: CASSLAPKKQYF. Here the CDR3 DNA reads TGTGCCAGCAGTTTAGCGCCCAAGAAGCAGTACTTC.

Only a few counts were recorded for this clonotype. The chain links TRBV6-2 or TRBV6-3 to TRBJ2-1; D gene uncertain. Deletions cut 7 bases from V and 6 bases from J, with 19 bases between. CDR3 size: 15 residues. Per the germline V gene, CDR1 is MNHEY and CDR2 is SVGEGT. CDR3 bases: TGTGCCAGCACGAGGAGCGCCCCTTTGGGCAATGAGCAGTTCTTC. Residues: CASTRSAPLGNEQFF.

The V call is TRBV29-1, the J call TRBJ1-4; D call uncertain. Looked up from germline, CDR1 is SQVTM and CDR2 is ANQGSEA. The germline V and J ends were trimmed by 1 base and 10 bases, with 10 bases remaining between them. The CDR3 has 12 amino acids. The CDR3 protein is CSVEGELGKLFF. The DNA of the CDR3 is TGCAGCGTTGAAGGAGAATTGGGAAAACTGTTTTTT.

This clonotype was recorded a few times. The V and J genes are TRBV6-5 and TRBJ1-5; no definite D call. The V end lost 2 bases, the J end lost 4 bases, and 9 bases lay between the germline ends. The CDR3 spans 14 residues. Germline V gene data show CDR1 as MNHEY and CDR2 as SVGAGI. CDR3 region: CASSYRKQNQPQHF. As DNA, the CDR3 is TGTGCCAGCAGTTACCGCAAGCAGAATCAGCCCCAGCATTTT.

As regards this clonotype: With a much larger clone just one base away, this may be a read error. The CDR3 ends on some other residue instead of the conserved phenylalanine or tryptophan, so this is likely a read error. This chain connects TRBV2 to TRBJ2-6, with 9 bases lining up with TRBD2. The CDR3 is made up of 17 amino acids. Trimming took 4 bases from V and 0 from J; bases not matched to a gene: 4. Germline V gene data show CDR1 as SNHLY and CDR2 as FYNNEI. In nucleotides, the CDR3 is TGTGCCAGCAGTGTGGCGGGGGGGGCCTCTGGGGCCAACGTCCTGACTTTA. Residues: CASSVAGGASGANVLTL.

V and J are TRBV7-8 and TRBJ1-5; 9 bases are a match to TRBD1. Germline V lookup: CDR1 SGHVS, CDR2 FQNEAQ. V lost 4 bases to trimming and J lost 5 bases; unmatched junction nucleotides: 12. The CDR3 is 17 amino acids. The CDR3 reads CASSSLSGTGNDQPQHF. The CDR3, as DNA: TGTGCCAGCAGCTCGTTATCCGGGACAGGGAATGATCAGCCCCAGCATTTT.

This clonotype was observed many times. The V gene is TRBV20-1, the J gene TRBJ2-3; possible D gene TRBD1, 5 bases. V was trimmed by 3 bases and J by 0 bases, leaving 10 bases between them. Per germline, CDR1 DFQATT and CDR2 SNEGSKA (reference sequence). CDR3 length: 14 residues. The DNA of the CDR3 is TGCAGTGCTAGTACAGGAGCTAGCACAGATACGCAGTATTTT. The encoded protein is CSASTGASTDTQYF.

This clonotype appeared many times. V and J are TRBV7-2 and TRBJ2-3, with D maybe TRBD1 (6 bases). CDR1 is SGHTA, CDR2 FQGNSA, per germline. V lost 4 bases, J lost 3 bases, and 17 bases lay in between. CDR3 length: 16 residues. The CDR3 spells CASSYTPNRVTDTQYF. As DNA, the CDR3 is TGTGCCAGCAGCTATACCCCCAACAGGGTAACAGATACGCAGTATTTT. The whole variable domain, remainder taken from reference TRBV7-2 and TRBJ2-3, is GAGVSQSPSNKVTEKGKDVELRCDPISGHTALYWYRQSLGQGLEFLIYFQGNSAPDKSGLPSDRFSAERTGGSVSTLTIQRTQQEDSAVYLCASSYTPNRVTDTQYFGPGTRLTVL.

This clonotype was seen repeatedly, ten times or more. V usage is TRBV7-9 and J usage is TRBJ2-1; 13 bases agree with TRBD2. This CDR3 is built from 14 residues. The V gene end was trimmed by 6 bases and the J gene end by 6 bases; junction bases not matched to a gene: 2. Looked up from germline, CDR1 is SEHNR and CDR2 is FQNEAQ (reference sequence). CDR3 coding DNA: TGTGCCAGCAGACTAGCGGGAGGGTCCAATGAGCAGTTCTTC. It translates to CASRLAGGSNEQFF.

Many counts were recorded for this clonotype. The chain employs TRBV28 and TRBJ1-2; D is unresolved. With 4 bases removed from V and 2 bases from J, the gap between germline ends came to 14 bases. The germline CDR1 and CDR2 sequences are MDHEN and SYDVKM. CDR3 length equals 15 residues. The CDR3 sequence: CASSSPWTGNYGYTF. In nucleotides, the CDR3 is TGTGCCAGCAGTTCCCCGTGGACGGGCAACTATGGCTACACCTTC.

This clonotype turned up a few times. The V and J genes are TRBV28 and TRBJ2-5, with TRBD1 as a possible D gene (5 bases). Trimming took 5 bases from V and 11 from J, leaving 12 bases between them. This CDR3 region has 11 residues. The germline V gene has CDR1 MDHEN and CDR2 SYDVKM. The CDR3 DNA follows: TGTGCCAGCAGTAGATATGACAGACAGTACTTC. Amino acid sequence: CASSRYDRQYF.

Many counts were recorded for this clonotype. J is TRBJ2-4 and V is TRBV2, with D unclear. CDR3 size: 12 residues. V was trimmed by 8 bases and J by 0 bases, leaving 5 bases between them. The germline gives CDR1 SNHLY, CDR2 FYNNEI. In nucleotides, the CDR3 is TGTGCCAGCCTCCCAGCCAAAAACATTCAGTACTTC. This translates into CASLPAKNIQYF.